This T cell receptor (beta chain) was captured by sequencing in a study of T cells after yellow fever vaccination. General study findings and limits: Abundant clonotypes from the bulk population could have been carried over as contaminants into FACS-sorted repertoires.

TCR cDNA, made by 5'RACE template switching, carried an added universal primer site and UMIs. TCRdb processed the 5' RACE reads anew with MiXCR; each CDR3 protein has one entry. The repertoire has about 500,000 distinct CDR3 sequences, approximately 16% of them found once; the top ten carry roughly 17%. The junction had 8 bases not matched to a gene; V was cut back by 4 bases and J by 5 bases. CDR3 length: 15 amino acids. CDR1 is DFQATT and CDR2 is SNEGSKA in the germline V gene (reference sequence). There are a few counts of this clonotype. Its antigen remains unidentified. The V call is TRBV20-1, the J call TRBJ2-1, with 10 bases identical to TRBD1. The origin of this receptor is a young man who received the YFV17D yellow fever vaccine. The material was PBMCs, obtained roughly 5 days after the first yellow fever vaccination. CDR3 sequence: CSATTGGAFDNEQFF. The CDR3 DNA sequence: TGCAGTGCTACGACAGGGGGCGCTTTTGACAATGAGCAGTTCTTC.